Each of the 19 T cell receptor beta chains below was sequenced from the same sample in a study of PD-1 blockade in classical Hodgkin lymphoma. The sample's time point: cycle 4 day 1 (C4D1), after five to seven weeks of nivolumab. Every one of the patients relapsed after autologous stem cell transplantation (brentuximab vedotin exposure was variable). TCRdb's table, derived via immunoSEQ multiplex PCR, lists solely in-frame clones and lacks some. The table shows approximately 9,000 clones, with around nine tenths occurring only once. Sequences were derived from peripheral blood mononuclear cells (PBMCs), sampled before the fourth cycle of nivolumab. The receptors were gathered from a human donor with classical Hodgkin lymphoma.

The rearrangement joins TRBV7-8 to TRBJ2-1; D is unclear. CDR1 SGHVS and CDR2 FQNEAQ come from the germline V gene. This CDR3 comprises 15 residues. Trimming removed 4 bases from V and 0 bases from J, with 10 bases in between. The CDR3 region has the DNA TGTGCCAGCAGCTACCGGGCCTCCTCCTACAATGAGCAGTTCTTC. It translates to CASSYRASSYNEQFF. Full variable domain (missing parts from reference TRBV7-8 and TRBJ2-1): GAGVSQSPRYKVAKRGQDVALRCDPISGHVSLFWYQQALGQGPEFLTYFQNEAQLDKSGLPSDRFFAERPEGSVSTLKIQRTQQEDSAVYLCASSYRASSYNEQFFGPGTRLTVL.

The chain uses TRBV5-1 and TRBJ2-7, with unresolved D. The germline CDR1 and CDR2 sequences are SGHRS and YFSETQ. Trimming removed 0 bases from V and 0 bases from J, with 4 bases in between. There are 13 residues in the CDR3. CDR3 loop: CASSLASSYEQYF. As DNA, the CDR3 is TGCGCCAGCAGCTTGGCCAGCTCCTACGAGCAGTACTTC. Complete variable domain (other parts from reference TRBV5-1 and TRBJ2-7): KAGVTQTPRYLIKTRGQQVTLSCSPISGHRSVSWYQQTPGQGLQFLFEYFSETQRNKGNFPGRFSGRQFSNSRSEMNVSTLELGDSALYLCASSLASSYEQYFGPGTRLTVT.

The chain is built from TRBV5-1 and TRBJ2-5; no definite D call. The CDR3 contains 14 residues. Trimming pared 2 bases from V and 0 bases from J, leaving 8 bases between. The V gene's germline CDR1 is SGHRS and CDR2 YFSETQ. The chain's CDR3 is CASSFNDNQETQYF. CDR3 DNA sequence: TGCGCCAGCAGCTTCAATGACAACCAAGAGACCCAGTACTTC.

This chain connects TRBV20-1 to TRBJ2-7; D may be TRBD1 (5 bases). V shed 7 bases and J shed 6 bases, with 13 bases lying between them. Looked up from germline, CDR1 is DFQATT and CDR2 is SNEGSKA (reference sequence). The CDR3 is 11 residues long. The CDR3 region has the DNA TGCAGTGGTCTGATTACAGGCGAGCAGTACTTC. The encoded protein is CSGLITGEQYF.

The gene calls are TRBV5-1 and TRBJ2-7; D might be TRBD2 (5 bases). Germline CDR1 SGHRS, CDR2 YFSETQ. Trimming left V 4 bases short and J 3 bases short, with 17 bases between. CDR3 length: 15 residues. The CDR3 here is CASSPWSTGVYEQYF. The CDR3, as DNA: TGCGCCAGCAGCCCCTGGTCTACCGGGGTCTACGAGCAGTACTTC.

This rearrangement joins TRBV19 to TRBJ1-1; 7 bases are a match to TRBD1. The CDR3 sequence is 14 residues long. Germline CDR1 LNHDA, CDR2 SQIVND (reference sequence). Trimming took 1 base from V and 4 from J; bases not matched to a gene: 3. CDR3 region: CASSIGQGVTEAFF. CDR3 nucleotides: TGTGCCAGTAGTATAGGACAGGGAGTCACTGAAGCTTTCTTT.

This clone was seen a handful of times. The chain uses TRBV27 and TRBJ2-2; TRBD1 matches at 7 bases. The CDR3 has 14 residues. Germline V gene sequence: CDR1 MNHEY, CDR2 SMNVEV (reference sequence). Trimming took 5 bases from V and 1 from J; bases not matched to a gene: 1. The CDR3 spells CASSRDRNTGELFF. The DNA for the CDR3 is TGTGCCAGCAGTCGGGACAGGAACACCGGGGAGCTGTTTTTT.

The chain is built from TRBV19 and TRBJ2-7; 8 nucleotides agree with TRBD1. J lost 3 bases, V lost 10 bases, and 11 bases had no gene match. Germline values: CDR1 LNHDA, CDR2 SQIVND (reference sequence). The CDR3 contains 14 residues. The CDR3 is CATSPRGQGYEQYF. In nucleotides, the CDR3 is TGTGCCACTTCACCCAGGGGGCAAGGCTACGAGCAGTACTTC.

The chain carries TRBV28 and TRBJ1-5, with TRBD1 matching 7 bases. Trimming removed 11 bases from V and 2 bases from J; junction bases left unmatched: 3. Germline CDR1 MDHEN, CDR2 SYDVKM. This CDR3 is built from 12 residues. CDR3 DNA: TGTGCCCTCCAGGGGGGCAATCAGCCCCAGCATTTT. This translates into CALQGGNQPQHF.

The V and J genes are TRBV27 and TRBJ2-3; unclear D gene. Germline loops: CDR1 MNHEY, CDR2 SMNVEV (reference sequence). Deletions cut 5 bases from V and 2 bases from J, with 8 bases between. CDR3 length equals 13 residues. The CDR3 spells CASSEDHTDTQYF. CDR3 sequence (DNA): TGTGCCAGCAGTGAGGACCACACAGATACGCAGTATTTT.

The V gene is TRBV18, the J gene TRBJ2-2; no clear D. Trimming stripped 4 bases from V and 5 bases from J, with 14 bases between. Germline CDR1 reads KGHSH; CDR2 reads LQKENI. The CDR3 extends over 15 amino acids. DNA of the CDR3: TGTGCCAGCTCACTACTCCGCATTGGGACCGGGGAGCTGTTTTTT. Amino acids: CASSLLRIGTGELFF.

The chain uses TRBV2 and TRBJ2-3; D might be TRBD1 (6 bases). The CDR3 loop spans 15 amino acids. The V end was cut by 9 bases, the J end by 0 bases, with 16 bases between. In germline, CDR1 is SNHLY, CDR2 FYNNEI. The CDR3 protein is CASYRVVTSTDTQYF. The DNA for the CDR3 is TGTGCCAGTTACAGGGTTGTAACTAGCACAGATACGCAGTATTTT.

The V call is TRBV18, the J call TRBJ1-1; weak D call: TRBD1 (6 bases). The CDR3 is made up of 15 amino acids. In germline, CDR1 is KGHSH, CDR2 LQKENI. V lost 0 bases and J lost 4, with 12 bases in between. The CDR3 bases are TGTGCCAGCTCACCACCGAACAGGGAGGCCACTGAAGCTTTCTTT. Its protein product is CASSPPNREATEAFF.

The gene calls are TRBV5-1 and TRBJ1-2, with 10 bases that match TRBD1. Germline assignment: CDR1 SGHRS and CDR2 YFSETQ. V was clipped by 0 bases and J by 13 bases; unmatched bases: 9. This CDR3 contains 14 residues. CDR3: CASSLETGGPTATF. For the CDR3, the DNA is TGCGCCAGCAGCTTGGAGACAGGGGGCCCGACCGCCACCTTC.

The gene calls are TRBV18 and TRBJ1-4; 8 positions match TRBD1. The trim removed 6 bases at V and 1 base at J, leaving 4 bases unmatched. CDR3 length: 15 residues. CDR1 and CDR2 (germline): KGHSH, LQKENI. The DNA of the CDR3 is TGTGCCAGCTCTCCAGGACAGGGAACTAATGAAAAACTGTTTTTT. It encodes CASSPGQGTNEKLFF.

This sequence joins TRBV9 and TRBJ1-1, with D possibly matching TRBD1 (5 bases). Germline V gene data show CDR1 as SGDLS and CDR2 as YYNGEE. The CDR3 extends over 15 amino acids. V was trimmed by 0 bases and J by 5 bases, leaving 14 bases between them. The CDR3 here is CASSVGGRVGTEAFF. Written as DNA, the CDR3 is TGTGCCAGCAGCGTAGGGGGCAGGGTGGGAACTGAAGCTTTCTTT.

There are a few counts of this clone. The chain couples TRBV5-1 to TRBJ2-3; possibly TRBD1 or TRBD2 for D (5 bases each). The CDR3 totals 15 residues. Germline loops: CDR1 SGHRS, CDR2 YFSETQ. Trimming pared 2 bases from V and 0 bases from J, leaving 10 bases between. The CDR3 sequence: CASSLGTVSTDTQYF. Written as DNA, the CDR3 is TGCGCCAGCAGCTTAGGGACGGTTAGCACAGATACGCAGTATTTT.

This rearrangement joins TRBV19 to TRBJ1-4, with D maybe TRBD1 (5 bases). Germline loops: CDR1 LNHDA, CDR2 SQIVND (reference sequence). V was shortened by 1 base and J by 5 bases, with 23 bases between the two germline ends. The CDR3 runs to 19 residues. The CDR3 bases are TGTGCCAGTAGTATAGGGACTCCGGGAGGGGACCTTAGGAATGAAAAACTGTTTTTT. This codes for CASSIGTPGGDLRNEKLFF.

Remarks on this clone: Mismatch with germline at one junction end may stem from a read error. Distinct nucleotide sequences in the sample also encode this CDR3. This chain links TRBV7-3 with TRBJ1-1; D is possibly TRBD1 (6 bases). Germline V CDR1 and CDR2: SGHTA, FQGTGA. CDR3 length: 14 amino acids. CDR3 loop: CASSTRTENTEAFF. The CDR3 DNA sequence: TGCGCCAGCAGCACGAGGACAGAGAACACTGAAGCTTTCTTT.